One sample yielded the 29 T cell receptor beta chains listed below, sequenced in a study of blood T cell repertoires in COVID-19. Measured with immunoSEQ multiplex PCR; TCRdb has only the in-frame clones, and not every one. Of fewer than 500,000 clones listed, around 90% are singletons. Source material: PBMCs or T cells enriched from blood (not recorded which). Receptors originate from a woman aged 18-35 years who had recovered from COVID-19.

This chain connects TRBV4-1 to TRBJ1-2, with 9 bases matching TRBD1. V lost 1 base and J lost 6; bases outside the gene matches: 9. CDR1 is MGHRA, CDR2 YSYEKL, per germline. CDR3 length: 16 amino acids. CDR3 protein: CASSQANPGQGNGYTF. The DNA for the CDR3 is TGCGCCAGCAGCCAAGCTAACCCGGGACAGGGTAATGGCTACACCTTC.

This chain uses TRBV4-1 with TRBJ1-4; D is ambiguous. The CDR3 loop spans 15 amino acids. The germline V gene encodes CDR1 MGHRA and CDR2 YSYEKL. Trimming removed 4 bases at V and 0 bases at J, with 9 bases between. DNA for the CDR3: TGCGCCAGCAGCCCGTCTCCTACAACTAATGAAAAACTGTTTTTT. Translation: CASSPSPTTNEKLFF.

V usage is TRBV29-1 and J usage is TRBJ2-5; D call uncertain. The ends were cut back, 2 bases at V and 1 base at J, with 5 bases in the middle. Germline V CDR1 and CDR2: SQVTM, ANQGSEA. The CDR3 sequence is 12 residues long. The CDR3 loop is CSVEPFQETQYF. The CDR3 coding sequence is TGCAGCGTTGAACCCTTCCAAGAGACCCAGTACTTC. The whole variable domain, filled in from reference TRBV29-1 and TRBJ2-5, reads SAVISQKPSRDICQRGTSLTIQCQVDSQVTMMFWYRQQPGQSLTLIATANQGSEATYESGFVIDKFPISRPNLTFSTLTVSNMSPEDSSIYLCSVEPFQETQYFGPGTRLLVL.

This clone showed up just once. The genes are TRBV3-1 (or the pseudogene TRBV3-2) and TRBJ1-5; D unclear. Trimming shortened V by 0 bases and J by 2 bases, and 8 bases separated the two germline ends. CDR1 is LGHDT, CDR2 YNNKEL, per germline (reference sequence). The CDR3 has 15 residues. The CDR3 bases are TGTGCCAGCAGCCAAGATCAGGTCGGCAATCAGCCCCAGCATTTT. It encodes CASSQDQVGNQPQHF.

This clone is a singleton in its sample. This chain links TRBV4-2 with TRBJ2-7; 9 bases are a match to TRBD1. The trim removed 3 bases at V and 4 bases at J, leaving 10 bases unmatched. This CDR3 has 16 residues. Per germline, CDR1 LGHNA and CDR2 YNFKEQ. The CDR3 is CASSQGPGQGFYEQYF. The CDR3 DNA follows: TGTGCCAGCAGCCAGGGTCCCGGACAGGGGTTTTACGAGCAGTACTTC.

The CDR3 DNA reads as TGCAGCGTTGACAGTCATAGCAATCAGCCCCAGCATTTT. Its protein product is CSVDSHSNQPQHF. The chain combines TRBV29-1 with TRBJ1-5; D is unclear. The germline gives CDR1 SQVTM, CDR2 ANQGSEA. Trimming took 3 bases from V and 0 from J, leaving 6 bases between them. The CDR3 has 13 amino acids.

The genes are TRBV19 and TRBJ2-5, with D unresolved. V was cut by 3 bases and J by 5 bases, with 13 bases left in between. The CDR3 covers 14 residues. CDR1 and CDR2 from the germline V gene are LNHDA and SQIVND (reference sequence). CDR3 in DNA: TGTGCCAGTAGTATTTCATCCGGTGGTGAGACCCAGTACTTC. It yields the protein CASSISSGGETQYF. Filled out from reference TRBV19 and TRBJ2-5, the complete variable domain reads DGGITQSPKYLFRKEGQNVTLSCEQNLNHDAMYWYRQDPGQGLRLIYYSQIVNDFQKGDIAEGYSVSREKKESFPLTVTSAQKNPTAFYLCASSISSGGETQYFGPGTRLLVL.

The chain combines TRBV19 with TRBJ1-3, with no clear D. The CDR3 contains 14 residues. V dropped 1 base and J dropped 9 bases, with 13 bases sitting between them. The V gene's germline CDR1 is LNHDA and CDR2 SQIVND (reference sequence). The CDR3 region is CASSIGGILGTIYF. CDR3 bases: TGTGCCAGTAGTATAGGCGGGATACTTGGCACCATATATTTT.

The V call is TRBV5-1, the J call TRBJ1-5; TRBD1 aligns across 7 bases. Germline V gene data show CDR1 as SGHRS and CDR2 as YFSETQ. This CDR3 region has 15 residues. V shed 4 bases and J 4 bases; nucleotides not matched to a gene: 8. This chain's CDR3 is CASSETGNPNQPQHF. The CDR3 DNA sequence: TGCGCCAGCAGCGAGACAGGGAACCCGAATCAGCCCCAGCATTTT.

V and J are TRBV27 and TRBJ1-5; D is ambiguous. Germline V lookup: CDR1 MNHEY, CDR2 SMNVEV (reference sequence). This CDR3 is built from 15 residues. Between the trimmed V and J ends, which lost 0 bases and 3 bases, there was a span of 9 bases. CDR3 bases: TGTGCCAGCAGTTTATCGGCGGTCCCCAATCAGCCCCAGCATTTT. Amino acids: CASSLSAVPNQPQHF.

V gene TRBV6-1 combines with J gene TRBJ1-2, with D maybe TRBD1 (6 bases). The CDR3 extends over 16 amino acids. Germline CDR1 reads MNHNS; CDR2 reads SASEGT. V lost 0 bases and J lost 4, with 15 bases in between. CDR3 DNA: TGTGCCAGCAGTGAAGCGAGGTCTGGACAGCGCTATGGCTACACCTTC. Protein sequence: CASSEARSGQRYGYTF.

The CDR3 sequence: CASSFKGANEKLFF. In DNA form, the CDR3 reads TGCGCCAGCAGCTTTAAAGGGGCGAATGAAAAACTGTTTTTT. The chain has TRBV5-1 and TRBJ1-4; TRBD1 might be the D (5 bases). CDR1 is SGHRS, CDR2 YFSETQ, per germline. V was clipped by 2 bases and J by 5 bases, with 10 bases between them. This CDR3 spans 14 amino acids.

CDR3 residues: CASSFNFGDTQYF. The CDR3 DNA reads as TGTGCCAGCAGCTTTAATTTCGGGGATACGCAGTATTTT. This chain uses TRBV11-3 with TRBJ2-3; D is ambiguous. Germline-derived CDR1 and CDR2 are SGHNT and YENEEA. Trimming took 3 bases from V and 6 from J, leaving 10 bases between them. This CDR3 has 13 residues. Filled out from reference TRBV11-3 and TRBJ2-3, the complete variable domain reads EAGVVQSPRYKIIEKKQPVAFWCNPISGHNTLYWYLQNLGQGPELLIRYENEEAVDDSQLPKDRFSAERLKGVDSTLKIQPAELGDSAVYLCASSFNFGDTQYFGPGTRLTVL.

V usage is TRBV9 and J usage is TRBJ1-2, with D possibly being TRBD1 (6 bases). Germline values: CDR1 SGDLS, CDR2 YYNGEE. The V gene lost 4 bases and the J gene lost 4 bases, with 17 bases spanning the gap. This CDR3 contains 15 residues. In nucleotides, the CDR3 is TGTGCCAGCAGCCAAGGTCTAGGGGGGGTCTATGGCTACACCTTC. The encoded protein is CASSQGLGGVYGYTF.

V is TRBV10-3 and J is TRBJ1-1; D is undetermined. CDR3 size: 15 residues. CDR1 and CDR2 from the germline V gene are ENHRY and SYGVKD. Trimming left V 0 bases short and J 3 bases short, with 11 bases between. In nucleotides, the CDR3 is TGTGCCATCAGTGAGTCTCGGGTTCGCGACACTGAAGCTTTCTTT. Translating gives CAISESRVRDTEAFF.

J is TRBJ1-1 and V is TRBV18, with a possible D match to TRBD1 (5 bases). V gave up 4 bases and J gave up 8 bases, with 23 bases separating them. Germline V gives CDR1 KGHSH, CDR2 LQKENI. The CDR3 is 16 residues long. Written as DNA, the CDR3 is TGTGCCAGCTCACTTACCGGGACGGAAAACGGAGGGGAAGCTTTCTTT. This encodes CASSLTGTENGGEAFF.

As concerns this clone: The sample contains more than one DNA sequence encoding this CDR3. The rearrangement uses TRBV3-1 (or the pseudogene TRBV3-2) and TRBJ1-4; D unclear. Germline V CDR1 and CDR2: LGHDT, YNNKEL (reference sequence). Trimming pared 1 base from V and 0 bases from J, leaving 6 bases between. The length of the CDR3 is 15 residues. CDR3 nucleotide sequence: TGTGCCAGCAGCCAAGGTAGTGCAACTAATGAAAAACTGTTTTTT. Translation: CASSQGSATNEKLFF.

This chain joins TRBV7-2 and TRBJ1-1; 8 bases align to TRBD1. Germline trimming cut 4 bases from V and 11 bases from J; bases unmatched to any gene: 9. Germline V gene data show CDR1 as SGHTA and CDR2 as FQGNSA. The CDR3 consists of 13 residues. The CDR3 coding sequence is TGTGCCAGCAGCTATCCGGGACAGGCGCGGGCTTTCTTT. As protein: CASSYPGQARAFF. Full variable domain (remainder filled in from reference TRBV7-2 and TRBJ1-1): GAGVSQSPSNKVTEKGKDVELRCDPISGHTALYWYRQSLGQGLEFLIYFQGNSAPDKSGLPSDRFSAERTGGSVSTLTIQRTQQEDSAVYLCASSYPGQARAFFGQGTRLTVV.

This rearrangement joins TRBV7-2 to TRBJ2-3; 10 nucleotides align to TRBD2. Germline CDR1 reads SGHTA; CDR2 reads FQGNSA. J lost 4 bases, V lost 6 bases, and 10 bases had no gene match. This CDR3 contains 16 residues. CDR3 region: CASSSRAGGPADTQYF. The CDR3, as DNA: TGTGCCAGCAGTTCAAGAGCGGGGGGGCCTGCAGATACGCAGTATTTT. Based on the CDR3 plus reference TRBV7-2 and TRBJ2-3, the full variable domain is GAGVSQSPSNKVTEKGKDVELRCDPISGHTALYWYRQSLGQGLEFLIYFQGNSAPDKSGLPSDRFSAERTGGSVSTLTIQRTQQEDSAVYLCASSSRAGGPADTQYFGPGTRLTVL.

The chain uses TRBV7-8 and TRBJ1-1; the match to TRBD1 covers 7 bases. Germline V lookup: CDR1 SGHVS, CDR2 FQNEAQ. V lost 1 base to trimming and J lost 7 bases; unmatched junction nucleotides: 6. This CDR3 comprises 14 residues. For the CDR3, the DNA is TGTGCCAGCAGCTTAGATGGGACAGCTTATGAAGCTTTCTTT. Encoded protein: CASSLDGTAYEAFF.

The CDR3, as DNA: TGCAGCGTCGGACAGGGGGTAAATCGGAACTATGGCTACACCTTC. It translates to CSVGQGVNRNYGYTF. This sequence joins TRBV29-1 and TRBJ1-2; TRBD1 agrees at 10 bases. V lost 6 bases, J lost 2 bases, and 9 bases stayed unmatched. The CDR3 covers 15 residues. Germline CDR1 reads SQVTM; CDR2 reads ANQGSEA.

The rearrangement joins TRBV5-1 to TRBJ2-3; a weak D match, TRBD2 (6 bases). Germline CDR1 and CDR2: SGHRS and YFSETQ. V was pared by 3 bases and J by 3 bases, with 20 bases between. The CDR3 contains 17 residues. The CDR3 DNA reads as TGCGCCAGCAGCTGGGGCGGGGCGGGGTCGAGGACAGATACGCAGTATTTT. Amino acid sequence: CASSWGGAGSRTDTQYF.

This clone was recorded once. The rearrangement uses TRBV5-6 and TRBJ2-3; 9 nucleotides agree with TRBD1. The germline V gene encodes CDR1 SGHDT and CDR2 YYEEEE. Trimming cost V 2 bases and J 14 bases; bases outside gene matches: 12. This CDR3 has 14 amino acids. CDR3 sequence reads: CASSFSGTGSRRYF. The CDR3 DNA sequence: TGTGCCAGCAGCTTCTCCGGGACAGGGAGCCGCCGGTATTTT.

This clone occurred once. The rearrangement links TRBV7-9 to TRBJ2-1; possible D gene TRBD1, 5 bases. V was pared by 4 bases and J by 7 bases, with 26 bases between. Germline assignment: CDR1 SEHNR and CDR2 FQNEAQ (reference sequence). This CDR3 is 18 amino acids long. The CDR3 nucleotides read TGTGCCAGCAGCTCCACGAGCAACAGGCCCACGAGACCTAATGAGCAGTTCTTC. This encodes CASSSTSNRPTRPNEQFF.

In DNA, the CDR3 is TGTGCCAGCAGCTTGCGACGGGGGGAGGATGGCTACACCTTC. Translated, it gives CASSLRRGEDGYTF. The V and J genes are TRBV7-9 and TRBJ1-2, with D possibly matching TRBD1 (5 bases). Germline V gene lookup returns CDR1 SEHNR and CDR2 FQNEAQ (reference sequence). The CDR3 is made up of 14 amino acids. Trimming stripped 3 bases from V and 6 bases from J, with 14 bases between.

V and J are TRBV7-8 and TRBJ2-7, with 8 positions matching TRBD1. Germline trimming cut 6 bases from V and 6 bases from J; bases unmatched to any gene: 7. The CDR3 has 13 residues. Germline values: CDR1 SGHVS, CDR2 FQNEAQ. The CDR3 DNA is TGTGCCAGCAGTTCCCCAGGGGGCGGCGAGCAGTACTTC. Its protein is CASSSPGGGEQYF.

This clone was seen a few times. The chain is built from TRBV5-1 and TRBJ1-2; perhaps TRBD1 as D (6 bases). CDR3 size: 13 residues. Per the germline V gene, CDR1 is SGHRS and CDR2 is YFSETQ. Trimming removed 5 bases from V and 10 bases from J, with 18 bases in between. The CDR3 region has the DNA TGCGCCAGCAGTTTTGACACGACAGGACCCTACACCTTC. It translates to CASSFDTTGPYTF.

This sequence joins TRBV9 and TRBJ1-3; unclear D gene. Between the trimmed V and J ends, which lost 4 bases and 8 bases, there was a span of 25 bases. The V gene's germline CDR1 is SGDLS and CDR2 YYNGEE. The CDR3 is 17 residues long. The chain's CDR3 is CASSPTTAGASGYTIYF. The CDR3 nucleotides read TGTGCCAGCAGCCCTACGACGGCAGGAGCATCGGGATACACCATATATTTT.

This clone was counted a single time. Compared with germline, one end of the junction differs, possibly owing to a read error. The rearrangement uses TRBV10-1 and TRBJ1-5; D possibly corresponds to TRBD1 (6 bases). Germline CDR1 WNHNN, CDR2 SYGVQD (reference sequence). The CDR3 loop spans 11 amino acids. CDR3 coding DNA: TGCGCCAGCAGTCTGCGGACAGAGAGGGGGTTT. Its translation is CASSLRTERGF.